This entry is about one T cell receptor (beta chain). Its target is unknown. Trimming cost V 3 bases and J 2 bases, with 14 bases left between them. Germline CDR1 and CDR2: DFQATT and SNEGSKA (reference sequence). The length of the CDR3 is 14 residues. The sample originates from a study of CD8 T cells in ankylosing spondylitis. In making TCR beta libraries, quantitative 5'-RACE with molecular barcodes was used. TCRdb reanalysed the 5' RACE reads using MiXCR and keeps one entry per CDR3 protein. The data contain a few hundred thousand distinct CDR3 sequences, 8% to 11% of them singletons. General study points: Characteristic, it appeared, of ankylosing spondylitis blood was a TCR beta motif of several highly homologous variants. In synovial fluid and blood from reactive arthritis, some motif variants were previously reported. Researchers reportedly found disease-linked clones significantly enriched in matched ankylosing spondylitis synovial fluid.

The origin of this receptor is a male donor with ankylosing spondylitis or in good health (not recorded which). Specimen: blood, either unsorted or a sorted T cell fraction (not recorded which). The J gene is TRBJ2-7, the V gene TRBV20-1; D possibly corresponds to TRBD1 (5 bases). In nucleotides, the CDR3 is TGCAGTGCTAGGTCCCAGGGCCTCCCCTACGAGCAGTACTTC. It translates to CSARSQGLPYEQYF.